These T cell receptor beta chains were read from a single sample in a study of shared clonotypes between healthy human individuals. The data were produced by immunoSEQ multiplex PCR, yet TCRdb's version contains in-frame clones alone and is incomplete. The repertoire holds about 1 million clones, with 65% to 75% as singletons. Sample: memory CD4+ T cells sorted from blood. These receptors all stem from a man aged 18 to 29 in good health. The conserved cysteine and the conserved F or W are not part of the CDR3 here. Fields, in order: V gene, J gene, CDR3 protein.

TRBV5-5	TRBJ2-5	ASSLDGGLGSTQY
TRBV6-5	TRBJ2-7	ASSSLGEQY
TRBV10-3	TRBJ2-1	AISGLALDEQF
TRBV27	TRBJ1-4	ASSLSNRVIGKLF
TRBV29-1	TRBJ2-1	SGLLASGPGGLYEQF
TRBV10-2	TRBJ2-7	ASTESSYEQY
TRBV7-9	TRBJ1-2	ASSSTLRDRVQRRNGYT
TRBV6-5	TRBJ2-7	ASSPVGQNYEQY
TRBV5-6	TRBJ1-4	ASSLGGRYEKLF
TRBV7-6	TRBJ2-5	ASSPRGQGGQETQY
TRBV15	TRBJ2-6	ATSRPGANVLT
TRBV5-1	TRBJ2-2	ASSSGLAGLPRSTGELF
TRBV14	TRBJ1-4	ASSPQDRVLF
TRBV7-2	TRBJ2-1	ASRIGGNEQF
TRBV6-5	TRBJ1-2	ASSSQADGYT
TRBV18	TRBJ1-6	ASSGGQAGSPLH
TRBV28	TRBJ2-3	ASSPPAGLTDTQY
TRBV4-1	TRBJ2-2	ASSRGHGRNTGELF
TRBV7-9	TRBJ2-1	ASSQGAGGVNEQF
TRBV30	TRBJ1-2	AWSIGQGFGYT
TRBV6-1	TRBJ2-3	ASRTGTSTDTQY
TRBV19	TRBJ1-4	ASSTSTPKKTNEKLF
TRBV2	TRBJ1-2	ASRAGVSYGYT
TRBV19	TRBJ2-2	ASRPGTGGTGELF
TRBV20-1	TRBJ1-1	SARDPPEAF
TRBV5-1	TRBJ2-1	ASYRDTSGDEQF
TRBV19	TRBJ1-4	ASSDRGNEKLF
TRBV7-2	TRBJ2-3	ASSRNDGSSTDTQY
TRBV28	TRBJ2-5	ASGGLYETQY
TRBV7-8	TRBJ1-4	ASSRVPWDSEKLF
TRBV5-1	TRBJ2-2	ASSFMGLSTGELF
TRBV28	TRBJ1-6	ASSPDPSYNSPLH
TRBV5-1	TRBJ2-1	ASSQSQGNEQF
TRBV5-1	TRBJ2-7	ASSLSFSSVNEQY
TRBV7-6	TRBJ2-1	ASSFGRWDNEQF
TRBV28	TRBJ1-2	ASSSRQGVGGYT
TRBV19	TRBJ1-6	ASKGGDGNSPLH
TRBV18	TRBJ2-2	ASSPNSQGSGELF
TRBV27	TRBJ2-7	ASSLSPLAGGQPQY
TRBV30	TRBJ1-5	AWGPGQGNQPQH
TRBV7-9	TRBJ2-2	ASSFLGPKRAGELF
TRBV10-2	TRBJ1-3	ASSENSGGTIY
TRBV18	TRBJ2-7	ASSPPIRAPYEQY
TRBV6-4	TRBJ2-7	ASRGASEYEQY
TRBV7-8	TRBJ1-6	ASSTQTGGSPLH
TRBV5-1	TRBJ2-5	ASSLVPGQSQETQY
TRBV18	TRBJ2-2	ASLRSGSSSIGELF
TRBV7-8	TRBJ1-1	ASNHADRVGNTEAF
TRBV2	TRBJ1-2	ASSDQPYGYT
TRBV12-1	TRBJ1-4	ASSFGYTSWRVREKLF
TRBV6-5	TRBJ1-5	ASRKQGAINQPQH
TRBV25-1	TRBJ2-2	ASSEWRAGELF
TRBV11-3	TRBJ2-2	ASSQSAAGELF
TRBV6-6	TRBJ1-1	ASSAADTMNTEAF
TRBV19	TRBJ2-7	ASSRPSGTGREQY
TRBV6-6	TRBJ2-3	ASSYISGTDTQY
TRBV10-3	TRBJ1-3	AISVRGQSSGNTIY
TRBV5-1	TRBJ1-2	ASSGGQTINYGYT
TRBV10-1	TRBJ2-7	ASIDRGRRYEQY
TRBV9	TRBJ2-1	ASSVGRGNNEQF